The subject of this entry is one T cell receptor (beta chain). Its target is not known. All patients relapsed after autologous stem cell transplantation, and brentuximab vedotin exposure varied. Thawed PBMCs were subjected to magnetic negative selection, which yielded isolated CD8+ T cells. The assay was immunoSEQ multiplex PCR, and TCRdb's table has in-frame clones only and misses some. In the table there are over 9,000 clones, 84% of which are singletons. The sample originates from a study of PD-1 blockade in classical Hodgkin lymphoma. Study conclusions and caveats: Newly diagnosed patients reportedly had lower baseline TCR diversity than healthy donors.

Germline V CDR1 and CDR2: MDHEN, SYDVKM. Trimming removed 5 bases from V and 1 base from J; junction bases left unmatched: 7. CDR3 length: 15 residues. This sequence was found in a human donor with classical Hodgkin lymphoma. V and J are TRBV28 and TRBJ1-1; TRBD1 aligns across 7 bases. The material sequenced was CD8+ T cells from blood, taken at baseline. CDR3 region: CASSPKGQKNTEAFF. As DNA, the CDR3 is TGTGCCAGCAGTCCCAAGGGACAGAAGAACACTGAAGCTTTCTTT.